Presented here are 11 T cell receptor beta chains from one specimen sequenced in a study of OX40 agonist ivuxolimab in advanced cancers. Sequencing used immunoSEQ multiplex PCR; TCRdb keeps in-frame clones, though not all of them. The sample lists 65,000 to 95,000 clones, around 88% occurring once. Sequencing used CD4+ or CD8+ T cells sorted from blood, obtained in a trial of the OX40 agonist ivuxolimab. The source of these receptors is an adult with an advanced solid tumor such as melanoma, head and neck, liver or kidney cancer.

Of note for this clone: One junction end does not reproduce the germline sequence, and a read error may be involved. The chain links TRBV7-7 to TRBJ2-7; 7 positions agree with TRBD1. This CDR3 is 15 amino acids long. Germline CDR1 and CDR2: SSHAT and FNYEAQ (reference sequence). CDR3 sequence (DNA): TGTGCTAGCAGCTATAGGGGGACAGAGTCCTACGAGCAGTACTTC. It codes for CASSYRGTESYEQYF.

This clone was detected once. This chain uses TRBV12-5 with TRBJ2-5; the match to TRBD1 covers 7 bases. The CDR3 spans 13 residues. Trimming cost V 6 bases and J 2 bases; bases outside gene matches: 3. Germline V gene sequence: CDR1 LGHNT, CDR2 FRNRAP. The CDR3 region is CASGDREQETQYF. The CDR3 coding sequence is TGTGCTAGTGGCGACAGGGAACAAGAGACCCAGTACTTC. Based on the CDR3 plus reference TRBV12-5 and TRBJ2-5, the full variable domain is DARVTQTPRHKVTEMGQEVTMRCQPILGHNTVFWYRQTMMQGLELLAYFRNRAPLDDSGMPKDRFSAEMPDATLATLKIQPSEPRDSAVYFCASGDREQETQYFGPGTRLLVL.

This rearrangement joins TRBV5-1 to TRBJ1-2; 7 positions match TRBD1. Trimming cost V 1 base and J 5 bases; bases outside gene matches: 11. Germline values: CDR1 SGHRS, CDR2 YFSETQ. CDR3 length equals 16 residues. The DNA of the CDR3 is TGCGCCAGCAGCTTGAGTCCCGGGACAGCAATTTATGGCTACACCTTC. It translates to CASSLSPGTAIYGYTF.

The chain joins TRBV11-1 to TRBJ2-7; D not certain. The germline V and J ends were trimmed by 5 bases and 3 bases, with 20 bases remaining between them. This CDR3 is 16 amino acids long. Germline V CDR1 and CDR2: SGHAT, FQDESV (reference sequence). The CDR3 nucleotides read TGTGCCAGCAGCCCCCCAGGTTTGCTTTCAATCTACGAGCAGTACTTC. Translating it yields CASSPPGLLSIYEQYF.

The chain couples TRBV9 to TRBJ2-7; 13 bases align to TRBD2. The V and J ends lost 4 bases and 7 bases, in that order; junction bases with no gene match: 11. The CDR3 runs 16 residues. Germline values: CDR1 SGDLS, CDR2 YYNGEE. The CDR3 loop is CASSRGTSGALGEQYF. In nucleotides, the CDR3 is TGTGCCAGCAGCCGTGGGACTAGCGGGGCCCTAGGGGAGCAGTACTTC.

The chain carries TRBV4-3 and TRBJ1-4; tentatively, D is TRBD1 (6 bases). Trimming pared 0 bases from V and 3 bases from J, leaving 11 bases between. The germline V gene has CDR1 LGHNA and CDR2 YSLEER. This CDR3 has 16 residues. The CDR3 nucleotides are TGCGCCAGCAGCCAAGATTGGGACACATCTAATGAAAAACTGTTTTTT. Encoded protein: CASSQDWDTSNEKLFF.

This chain links TRBV10-2 with TRBJ2-5, with no clear D. The CDR3 is 14 residues long. V dropped 0 bases and J dropped 4 bases, with 9 bases sitting between them. In germline, CDR1 is WSHSY, CDR2 SAAADI. CDR3 region: CASSESKGGETQYF. The CDR3 nucleotides are TGCGCCAGCAGTGAGTCGAAGGGCGGAGAGACCCAGTACTTC.

This chain links TRBV9 with TRBJ2-2, with D perhaps TRBD2 (6 bases). Trimming stripped 5 bases from V and 2 bases from J, with 13 bases between. This CDR3 has 15 residues. In germline, CDR1 is SGDLS, CDR2 YYNGEE. This CDR3 reads CASRAGTGNTGELFF. CDR3 sequence (DNA): TGTGCCAGCAGAGCTGGGACTGGTAACACCGGGGAGCTGTTTTTT. Together with reference TRBV9 and TRBJ2-2, the CDR3 gives the full variable domain: DSGVTQTPKHLITATGQRVTLRCSPRSGDLSVYWYQQSLDQGLQFLIQYYNGEERAKGNILERFSAQQFPDLHSELNLSSLELGDSALYFCASRAGTGNTGELFFGEGSRLTVL.

The chain joins TRBV4-3 to TRBJ2-3; 7 positions agree with TRBD2. Germline assignment: CDR1 LGHNA and CDR2 YSLEER. The CDR3 contains 15 residues. V trimming: 0 bases; J trimming: 6 bases; junction bases outside the gene matches: 6. The CDR3 DNA sequence: TGCGCCAGCAGCCAAGATTGGCGGGAGACTGATACGCAGTATTTT. Translated, it gives CASSQDWRETDTQYF.

The chain uses TRBV7-2 and TRBJ2-1; 9 nucleotides align to TRBD2. Germline V lookup: CDR1 SGHTA, CDR2 FQGNSA. V shed 1 base and J 13 bases; nucleotides not matched to a gene: 5. The CDR3 runs to 13 residues. The chain's CDR3 is CASSLERGRDQFF. Here the CDR3 DNA reads TGTGCCAGCAGCTTAGAACGCGGGAGGGACCAGTTCTTC.

J is TRBJ1-5 and V is TRBV6-5; 8 nucleotides match TRBD1. Germline CDR1 and CDR2: MNHEY and SVGAGI. The CDR3 consists of 14 residues. Losses at the gene ends were 7 bases for V and 2 bases for J; bases not matched to a gene: 4. The CDR3 bases are TGTGCCAGCACTACAGGGGGAGGCAATCAGCCCCAGCATTTT. This translates into CASTTGGGNQPQHF.